The T cell receptor beta chain under discussion was sequenced for a study of response to subunit inactivated influenza vaccine. Via MiXCR, TCRdb re-called the RT-PCR reads, giving one row per CDR3 protein. The data show 530,000 or so distinct CDR3 sequences, with around 25% seen just once and about 1.9% held by the top ten. In the case of this clonotype: What it binds is unknown.

Germline V CDR1 and CDR2: ENHRY, SYGVKD. CDR3 size: 12 residues. V was cut by 3 bases and J by 4 bases, with 6 bases left in between. Study-level results: New T cells are recruited in small numbers by each seasonal influenza vaccination, according to the authors' suggestion.

Sequenced here: CD4+ T cells sorted from PBMCs, sampled about 5 days after vaccination. The V call is TRBV10-3, the J call TRBJ1-2; no firm D call. The source of this sequence is a middle-aged man who received an inactivated influenza vaccine. The CDR3 spells CAISDSSYGYTF. The CDR3 nucleotides are TGTGCCATCAGTGACTCTTCCTATGGCTACACCTTC.